One sample yielded the 21 T cell receptor beta chains listed below, sequenced in a study of T cell therapy after organ transplantation (dated by TCRdb to the late 2010s). The antigens for these receptors are not known. Reading the label with the study, this specimen's time point is: before start of T cell therapy. The library was generated by the immunoSEQ multiplex PCR assay. TCRdb obtained this table from immuneACCESS and retained in-frame rearrangements with V and J assigned. These tables miss some clones; where compared with another copy, unresolved V genes account for less than half of the shortfall, and the remainder is unexplained. Counted in this sample were roughly 48,000 clones; about 94% of them appeared once. 3% to 3.5% of the sample belongs to the ten largest clones. Sequenced here: CD8+ T cells from blood, sampled before autologous CMV-specific T cell therapy. Source of these receptors: a human patient who had received a solid organ transplant and had CMV disease.

This sequence joins TRBV7-9 and TRBJ2-1; no definite D call. Per germline, CDR1 SEHNR and CDR2 FQNEAQ (reference sequence). Trimming took off 5 bases at V and 1 base at J, with 9 bases between the two ends. The CDR3 is 14 residues long. The CDR3 loop is CASSPILSYNEQFF. The CDR3 region has the DNA TGTGCCAGCAGCCCCATCCTATCCTACAATGAGCAGTTCTTC.

The genes are TRBV11-2 and TRBJ1-5; D is unclear. This CDR3 is 13 amino acids long. Per germline, CDR1 SGHAT and CDR2 FQNNGV. V lost 5 bases, J lost 11 bases, and 16 bases lay in between. CDR3 residues: CASSDGRWEAQHF. The CDR3 bases are TGTGCCAGCAGCGACGGACGCTGGGAGGCCCAGCATTTT.

This clone was seen only a few times. This chain links TRBV9 with TRBJ2-1; 8 bases line up with TRBD2. Per germline, CDR1 SGDLS and CDR2 YYNGEE. CDR3 length equals 17 residues. With V trimmed by 4 bases and J by 9 bases, 18 bases remained unmatched. CDR3: CASSQVVAGLGEGEQFF. The CDR3 region has the DNA TGTGCCAGCAGCCAAGTAGTAGCGGGACTAGGAGAGGGTGAGCAGTTCTTC. The variable domain in full, completed from reference TRBV9 and TRBJ2-1, reads DSGVTQTPKHLITATGQRVTLRCSPRSGDLSVYWYQQSLDQGLQFLIQYYNGEERAKGNILERFSAQQFPDLHSELNLSSLELGDSALYFCASSQVVAGLGEGEQFFGPGTRLTVL.

The rearrangement links TRBV19 to TRBJ2-1; 7 bases fit TRBD1. The J segment lost 3 bases and the V segment lost 3 bases, leaving 8 bases of the junction unmatched. The germline V gene encodes CDR1 LNHDA and CDR2 SQIVND (reference sequence). The CDR3 loop spans 16 amino acids. CDR3 loop: CASSIAKGAVYNEQFF. The CDR3 bases are TGTGCCAGTAGTATCGCGAAGGGGGCGGTCTACAATGAGCAGTTCTTC.

The chain links TRBV2 to TRBJ1-5; no clear D. Deletions cut 3 bases from V and 5 bases from J, with 8 bases between. Germline CDR1 SNHLY, CDR2 FYNNEI. The CDR3 is 13 amino acids. DNA of the CDR3: TGTGCCAGCAGTGATGGAGGTTATCAGCCCCAGCATTTT. It is translated as CASSDGGYQPQHF.

In its sample, this clone was seen once. The rearrangement links TRBV11-2 to TRBJ2-7; the D call may be TRBD1 or TRBD2 (5 bases each). Deletions cut 5 bases from V and 3 bases from J, with 8 bases between. Germline V gene data show CDR1 as SGHAT and CDR2 as FQNNGV. CDR3 length: 12 amino acids. The CDR3 sequence is CASSRGGYEQYF. CDR3 DNA: TGTGCCAGCAGCCGGGGCGGCTACGAGCAGTACTTC.

J is TRBJ1-1 and V is TRBV6-4; D not certain. CDR1 is MRHNA, CDR2 SNTAGT, per germline. V was pared by 2 bases and J by 2 bases, with 6 bases between. The CDR3 has 13 residues. CDR3 region: CASSDGENTEAFF. In DNA form, the CDR3 reads TGTGCCAGCAGTGACGGGGAAAACACTGAAGCTTTCTTT.

The rearrangement links TRBV7-8 to TRBJ1-2; D is unclear. CDR3 length equals 13 residues. Germline V gene lookup returns CDR1 SGHVS and CDR2 FQNEAQ. Trimming left V 1 base short and J 6 bases short, with 9 bases between. The CDR3 nucleotides are TGTGCCAGCAGCTTAGTCCTCAGAGATGGCTACACCTTC. It specifies CASSLVLRDGYTF.

The chain joins TRBV4-2 to TRBJ2-1, with 10 bases identical to TRBD2. The germline V gene has CDR1 LGHNA and CDR2 YNFKEQ. The ends lost 1 base at V and 3 bases at J; junction bases unmatched: 6. This CDR3 region has 17 residues. The CDR3 sequence is CASSQVPSGGDYNEQFF. In nucleotides, the CDR3 is TGTGCCAGCAGCCAAGTCCCTAGCGGGGGAGACTACAATGAGCAGTTCTTC.

This rearrangement joins TRBV7-7 to TRBJ2-1; 10 bases align to TRBD2. V gave up 5 bases and J gave up 4 bases; unmatched junction bases: 5. This CDR3 has 15 amino acids. The V gene's germline CDR1 is SSHAT and CDR2 FNYEAQ (reference sequence). Written as DNA, the CDR3 is TGTGCCAGCAGCGCGGGACTAGCGAATTACAATGAGCAGTTCTTC. It specifies CASSAGLANYNEQFF. Full variable domain (missing parts from reference TRBV7-7 and TRBJ2-1): GAGVSQSPRYKVTKRGQDVTLRCDPISSHATLYWYQQALGQGPEFLTYFNYEAQPDKSGLPSDRFSAERPEGSISTLTIQRTEQRDSAMYRCASSAGLANYNEQFFGPGTRLTVL.

The count of this clone is one. This chain uses TRBV9 with TRBJ2-7; D ambiguous. Trimming cost V 4 bases and J 1 base, with 9 bases left between them. This CDR3 has 13 amino acids. CDR1 is SGDLS and CDR2 is YYNGEE in the germline V gene. CDR3: CASSPSPSYEQYF. CDR3 coding DNA: TGTGCCAGCAGCCCCTCCCCTTCCTACGAGCAGTACTTC. Full variable domain (missing parts from reference TRBV9 and TRBJ2-7): DSGVTQTPKHLITATGQRVTLRCSPRSGDLSVYWYQQSLDQGLQFLIQYYNGEERAKGNILERFSAQQFPDLHSELNLSSLELGDSALYFCASSPSPSYEQYFGPGTRLTVT.

The chain has TRBV5-5 and TRBJ2-7; 8 bases are a match to TRBD1. V gave up 4 bases and J gave up 4 bases; unmatched junction bases: 4. The CDR3 sequence is 13 residues long. CDR1 SGHKS and CDR2 YYEKEE come from the germline V gene (reference sequence). The CDR3 sequence is CASSSDRGYEQYF. In DNA, the CDR3 is TGTGCCAGCAGCAGCGACAGGGGTTACGAGCAGTACTTC.

The rearrangement uses TRBV7-6 and TRBJ1-1; tentatively, D is TRBD1 (6 bases). Trimming pared 4 bases from V and 0 bases from J, leaving 18 bases between. Per the germline V gene, CDR1 is SGHVS and CDR2 is FNYEAQ. CDR3 length equals 17 residues. The CDR3 loop is CASSSPDRRVMNTEAFF. CDR3 DNA: TGTGCCAGCAGCTCCCCAGACAGGAGAGTGATGAACACTGAAGCTTTCTTT.

The V call is TRBV6-6, the J call TRBJ2-7; D gene unclear. Germline V gene lookup returns CDR1 MNHNY and CDR2 SVGAGI (reference sequence). The V gene lost 2 bases and the J gene lost 3 bases, with 5 bases spanning the gap. The CDR3 covers 12 residues. Written as DNA, the CDR3 is TGTGCCAGCAGTTACGAGTTCTACGAGCAGTACTTC. Its translation is CASSYEFYEQYF.

The chain uses TRBV13 and TRBJ2-3; 7 nucleotides line up with TRBD2. The CDR3 extends over 18 amino acids. The germline V gene has CDR1 PRHDT and CDR2 FYEKMQ (reference sequence). The V gene end was trimmed by 0 bases and the J gene end by 1 base; junction bases not matched to a gene: 10. The CDR3 reads CASSLGMGLSGGTDTQYF. CDR3 in DNA: TGTGCCAGCAGCTTAGGAATGGGACTAAGCGGGGGCACAGATACGCAGTATTTT.

V is TRBV6-5 and J is TRBJ1-1; tentative D call: TRBD1 (5 bases). V lost 5 bases and J 2 bases, leaving 15 bases between the germline ends. CDR1 and CDR2 from the germline V gene are MNHEY and SVGAGI. This CDR3 is 15 amino acids long. The CDR3, as DNA: TGTGCCAGCAGTGCCGCGACAGCCAAAAACACTGAAGCTTTCTTT. Its protein is CASSAATAKNTEAFF.

V is TRBV11-3 and J is TRBJ2-6, with a weak D call TRBD1 (5 bases). V was trimmed by 5 bases and J by 0 bases, leaving 14 bases between them. This CDR3 has 17 amino acids. Looked up from germline, CDR1 is SGHNT and CDR2 is YENEEA. CDR3 sequence (DNA): TGTGCCAGCAGCCCTTTCGGACATCTCTCTGGGGCCAACGTCCTGACTTTC. This sequence encodes CASSPFGHLSGANVLTF.

This clone was recorded once. V gene TRBV27 combines with J gene TRBJ1-1; a possible D gene is TRBD1 (5 bases). V gave up 3 bases and J gave up 4 bases, with 9 bases separating them. The CDR3 covers 13 residues. Germline CDR1 MNHEY, CDR2 SMNVEV (reference sequence). The CDR3 sequence is CASSFQGSTEAFF. Here the CDR3 DNA reads TGTGCCAGCAGTTTTCAGGGAAGCACTGAAGCTTTCTTT.

The gene calls are TRBV6-5 and TRBJ2-7; a possible D gene is TRBD2 (7 bases). The CDR3 covers 14 residues. Between the trimmed V and J ends, which lost 7 bases and 2 bases, there was a span of 15 bases. The germline V gene has CDR1 MNHEY and CDR2 SVGAGI. In nucleotides, the CDR3 is TGTGCCAGCACCCATAGGGGGGGAACCTACGAGCAGTACTTC. This translates into CASTHRGGTYEQYF.

The chain links TRBV5-1 to TRBJ2-7; a weak D match, TRBD2 (6 bases). CDR1 is SGHRS and CDR2 is YFSETQ in the germline V gene. The V and J ends lost 1 base and 3 bases respectively, with 14 bases between them. The CDR3 covers 15 residues. As DNA, the CDR3 is TGCGCCAGCAGCTTGAGCTTTAGCGGACGCTACGAGCAGTACTTC. This gives the protein CASSLSFSGRYEQYF. Full variable domain (outside the CDR3, taken from reference TRBV5-1 and TRBJ2-7): KAGVTQTPRYLIKTRGQQVTLSCSPISGHRSVSWYQQTPGQGLQFLFEYFSETQRNKGNFPGRFSGRQFSNSRSEMNVSTLELGDSALYLCASSLSFSGRYEQYFGPGTRLTVT.

CDR3 sequence reads: CSASRSTEAFF. The CDR3 DNA follows: TGCAGTGCTAGCCGGTCCACTGAAGCTTTCTTT. The chain carries TRBV20-1 and TRBJ1-1; D not certain. There are 11 residues in the CDR3. V shed 3 bases and J shed 4 bases, with 6 bases lying between them. In germline, CDR1 is DFQATT, CDR2 SNEGSKA (reference sequence).